The next 10 T cell receptor beta chains were all read from a single sample in a study of radiotherapy plus CTLA-4 blockade in lung cancer. Measured with immunoSEQ multiplex PCR; TCRdb has only the in-frame clones, and not every one. The sample shows tens of thousands of clones, roughly 79% of them seen only once. The specimen was peripheral blood, collected from a patient treated with radiotherapy plus ipilimumab. These receptors originate from a human donor with non-small cell lung cancer that progressed on radiotherapy plus ipilimumab.

The V and J genes are TRBV4-3 and TRBJ1-5; D is unresolved. Germline loops: CDR1 LGHNA, CDR2 YSLEER. The CDR3 runs 15 residues. V was pared by 1 base and J by 1 base, with 8 bases between. CDR3 region: CASSQVHGSNQPQHF. CDR3 coding DNA: TGCGCCAGCAGCCAAGTTCACGGCAGCAATCAGCCCCAGCATTTT.

The rearrangement uses TRBV11-2 and TRBJ2-2; unclear D gene. The CDR3 spans 14 residues. V was shortened by 5 bases and J by 4 bases, with 11 bases between the two germline ends. CDR1 SGHAT and CDR2 FQNNGV come from the germline V gene. CDR3 bases: TGTGCCAGCAGCCTCATTAAGGTCACCGGGGAGCTGTTTTTT. Protein: CASSLIKVTGELFF. The full variable domain, completed using reference TRBV11-2 and TRBJ2-2, is EAGVAQSPRYKIIEKRQSVAFWCNPISGHATLYWYQQILGQGPKLLIQFQNNGVVDDSQLPKDRFSAERLKGVDSTLKIQPAKLEDSAVYLCASSLIKVTGELFFGEGSRLTVL.

As to this clone: One junction end disagrees with the germline gene, perhaps due to a read error. Written as DNA, the CDR3 is TGTGCTAGCAGCTTAGCTAGCGGGAGCGGCGGGGAGCTGTTTTTT. This translates into CASSLASGSGGELFF. J is TRBJ2-2 and V is TRBV7-7, with 10 bases that match TRBD2. This CDR3 has 15 amino acids. Per germline, CDR1 SSHAT and CDR2 FNYEAQ (reference sequence). Full variable domain (rest looked up from reference TRBV7-7 and TRBJ2-2): GAGVSQSPRYKVTKRGQDVTLRCDPISSHATLYWYQQALGQGPEFLTYFNYEAQPDKSGLPSDRFSAERPEGSISTLTIQRTEQRDSAMYRCASSLASGSGGELFFGEGSRLTVL.

The V gene is TRBV9, the J gene TRBJ2-1; D tentatively fits TRBD1 or TRBD2 (5 bases each). Germline lookup yields CDR1 SGDLS and CDR2 YYNGEE. Trimming pared 1 base from V and 4 bases from J, leaving 21 bases between. The CDR3 is made up of 18 amino acids. Written as DNA, the CDR3 is TGTGCCAGCAGCGTAAGTGGGGGTCAGGACTCACCTTACAATGAGCAGTTCTTC. It encodes CASSVSGGQDSPYNEQFF. Together with reference TRBV9 and TRBJ2-1, the CDR3 gives the full variable domain: DSGVTQTPKHLITATGQRVTLRCSPRSGDLSVYWYQQSLDQGLQFLIQYYNGEERAKGNILERFSAQQFPDLHSELNLSSLELGDSALYFCASSVSGGQDSPYNEQFFGPGTRLTVL.

V and J are TRBV9 and TRBJ2-5; possible D gene TRBD1, 5 bases. Per germline, CDR1 SGDLS and CDR2 YYNGEE. The V gene lost 0 bases and the J gene lost 5 bases, with 11 bases spanning the gap. The length of the CDR3 is 14 residues. The CDR3 sequence is CASSVGTIAETQYF. The CDR3 nucleotides are TGTGCCAGCAGCGTAGGGACAATCGCCGAGACCCAGTACTTC. Looking up the rest from reference TRBV9 and TRBJ2-5 gives the full variable domain: DSGVTQTPKHLITATGQRVTLRCSPRSGDLSVYWYQQSLDQGLQFLIQYYNGEERAKGNILERFSAQQFPDLHSELNLSSLELGDSALYFCASSVGTIAETQYFGPGTRLLVL.

As DNA, the CDR3 is TGTGCCAGCTCATCCCAGCAAACAGGGATGGGTGGCTACACCTTC. Protein sequence: CASSSQQTGMGGYTF. The chain joins TRBV18 to TRBJ1-2, with D tentatively TRBD1 (6 bases). V lost 5 bases, J lost 7 bases, and 20 bases lay in between. CDR3 length: 15 amino acids. Germline values: CDR1 KGHSH, CDR2 LQKENI.

This clone was seen more than once but under ten times. This rearrangement joins TRBV27 to TRBJ2-7, with D possibly TRBD2 on 5 matching bases. Trimming stripped 5 bases from V and 2 bases from J, with 13 bases between. CDR3 length equals 14 residues. Germline CDR1 MNHEY, CDR2 SMNVEV (reference sequence). The CDR3 region is CASSPFGAAYEQYF. CDR3 bases: TGTGCCAGCAGTCCCTTCGGAGCGGCCTACGAGCAGTACTTC.

The gene calls are TRBV4-1 and TRBJ1-2; the D gene is possibly TRBD1 (6 bases). The CDR3 has 13 residues. Germline V CDR1 and CDR2: MGHRA, YSYEKL. Trimming stripped 4 bases from V and 6 bases from J, with 12 bases between. CDR3 in amino acids: CASSRGGKDGYTF. The CDR3 DNA is TGCGCCAGCAGCCGAGGGGGTAAGGATGGCTACACCTTC.

As DNA, the CDR3 is TGTGCCAGCAGTTCCCATATCCGATCCGGGACTAGCGGGTACGAGCAGTACTTC. Protein sequence: CASSSHIRSGTSGYEQYF. The chain recombines TRBV28 with TRBJ2-7; 12 bases agree with TRBD2. The CDR3 loop spans 18 amino acids. Germline lookup yields CDR1 MDHEN and CDR2 SYDVKM. The ends lost 4 bases at V and 4 bases at J; junction bases unmatched: 14. Using reference TRBV28 and TRBJ2-7 for the parts outside the CDR3, the full variable domain is DVKVTQSSRYLVKRTGEKVFLECVQDMDHENMFWYRQDPGLGLRLIYFSYDVKMKEKGDIPEGYSVSREKKERFSLILESASTNQTSMYLCASSSHIRSGTSGYEQYFGPGTRLTVT.

The sample holds a few counts of this clone. CDR3 region: CASRDGTVSGGYTF. The CDR3 coding sequence is TGTGCCAGCAGGGATGGGACAGTCTCAGGTGGCTACACCTTC. The gene calls are TRBV6-1 and TRBJ1-2; 7 bases line up with TRBD1. CDR1 is MNHNS and CDR2 is SASEGT in the germline V gene. The V segment lost 6 bases and the J segment 7 bases; nucleotides outside the gene matches: 11. The CDR3 is made up of 14 amino acids.